These 15 T cell receptor beta chains were all obtained from the same sample, sequenced in a study of vaccination effects on CD4 cells after COVID-19. Pools of viral peptides were used by the ViraFEST assay to expand antigen-specific CD4+ T cells ahead of sequencing. Subsequent to approximately 9 days of culture, CD4+ T cells were isolated. The study found no prior SARS-CoV-2 infection in the vaccine recipients, who tested negative for nucleocapsid antibodies. This table comes from immunoSEQ multiplex PCR, and its TCRdb copy is limited to in-frame clones, with some not included. The sample includes approximately 74,000 clones, roughly 79% of them seen just once. These receptors lack a known antigen. The starting material was CD4+ T cells from PBMCs cultured with HCoV-NL63 spike peptides, obtained before COVID-19 vaccination. The source of these receptors is a human donor who received a COVID-19 vaccine.

V gene TRBV19 combines with J gene TRBJ1-6; a possible D gene is TRBD1 (6 bases). Germline V gene lookup returns CDR1 LNHDA and CDR2 SQIVND (reference sequence). V dropped 3 bases and J dropped 8 bases, with 14 bases sitting between them. The CDR3 has 15 amino acids. The CDR3, as DNA: TGTGCCAGTAGTATGAGGGGGGACTTTGATTCACCCCTCCACTTT. Its protein product is CASSMRGDFDSPLHF.

The chain employs TRBV27 and TRBJ2-5; no clear D. The length of the CDR3 is 16 residues. V gave up 1 base and J gave up 2 bases, with 14 bases separating them. Germline V lookup: CDR1 MNHEY, CDR2 SMNVEV (reference sequence). CDR3 sequence: CASSLYTPAGQETQYF. As DNA, the CDR3 is TGTGCCAGCAGTTTATATACTCCCGCCGGACAAGAGACCCAGTACTTC.

The rearrangement joins TRBV4-2 to TRBJ2-1, with D possibly being TRBD2 (6 bases). CDR1 and CDR2 from the germline V gene are LGHNA and YNFKEQ. V was shortened by 4 bases and J by 1 base, with 8 bases between the two germline ends. The CDR3 runs 14 residues. CDR3 in amino acids: CASSPGTSYNEQFF. As DNA, the CDR3 is TGTGCCAGCAGCCCCGGGACTTCCTACAATGAGCAGTTCTTC.

The chain joins TRBV6-6 to TRBJ1-3, with D tentatively TRBD1 (5 bases). Deletions cut 4 bases from V and 2 bases from J, with 15 bases between. The germline V gene has CDR1 MNHNY and CDR2 SVGAGI (reference sequence). CDR3 length: 16 amino acids. The CDR3 reads CASSWGTSTAGNTIYF. CDR3 DNA: TGTGCCAGCAGTTGGGGGACCTCTACGGCTGGAAACACCATATATTTT.

J is TRBJ2-7 and V is TRBV6-6; 8 nucleotides align to TRBD1. The ends lost 0 bases at V and 9 bases at J; junction bases unmatched: 7. Germline CDR1 and CDR2: MNHNY and SVGAGI (reference sequence). The CDR3 spans 14 residues. The CDR3 bases are TGTGCCAGCAGTTACTCGATTGGACAGGGAGTGCAGTACGTC. Its protein is CASSYSIGQGVQYV.

The V call is TRBV24-1, the J call TRBJ2-2; D is unclear. This CDR3 contains 11 residues. Germline CDR1 reads KGHDR; CDR2 reads SFDVKD. Deletions cut 3 bases from V and 5 bases from J, with 0 bases between. For the CDR3, the DNA is TGTGCCACCAGTGATACCGGGGAGCTGTTTTTT. Amino acids: CATSDTGELFF.

The rearrangement links TRBV6-6 to TRBJ1-3, with D tentatively TRBD1 (5 bases). Per germline, CDR1 MNHNY and CDR2 SVGAGI (reference sequence). Trimming pared 11 bases from V and 3 bases from J, leaving 11 bases between. The CDR3 extends over 12 amino acids. CDR3 in amino acids: CAGASYGNTIYF. The CDR3 region has the DNA TGTGCCGGGGCCAGTTATGGAAACACCATATATTTT.

The rearrangement uses TRBV6-1 and TRBJ2-7, with 15 bases that match TRBD2. V dropped 7 bases and J dropped 6; count of bases not matched to a gene: 7. The CDR3 spans 15 residues. Germline V gives CDR1 MNHNS, CDR2 SASEGT. CDR3 nucleotide sequence: TGTGCCAGCAAAGGGACTAGCGGGGGGCTCAGCGAGCAGTACGTC. This codes for CASKGTSGGLSEQYV.

This chain links TRBV19 with TRBJ1-2, with TRBD1 matching over 8 bases. This CDR3 is built from 14 residues. CDR1 is LNHDA, CDR2 SQIVND, per germline (reference sequence). V gave up 4 bases and J gave up 4 bases; unmatched junction bases: 5. For the CDR3, the DNA is TGTGCCAGTAGTAGGGGAGACAGGGGCTATGGCTACACCTTC. Amino acid sequence: CASSRGDRGYGYTF.

The chain has TRBV5-8 and TRBJ2-3, with D maybe TRBD2 (6 bases). Germline V CDR1 and CDR2: SGHTS, YDEGEE. Deletions cut 7 bases from V and 0 bases from J, with 18 bases between. This CDR3 spans 16 amino acids. The DNA of the CDR3 is TGTGCCAGCCCAACCCTAGCGCCAGAAAGCACAGATACGCAGTATTTT. Translating it yields CASPTLAPESTDTQYF.

The gene calls are TRBV6-5 and TRBJ2-3, with no clear D. Trimming took 4 bases from V and 3 from J, leaving 14 bases between them. Germline CDR1 MNHEY, CDR2 SVGAGI. The length of the CDR3 is 15 residues. Here the CDR3 DNA reads TGTGCCAGCAGTTTAACCCCGCTGAGGACAGATACGCAGTATTTT. It translates to CASSLTPLRTDTQYF.

This clone came up a few times. The chain links TRBV7-2 to TRBJ2-2; 10 nucleotides align to TRBD1. Per the germline V gene, CDR1 is SGHTA and CDR2 is FQGNSA. The CDR3 totals 15 residues. Trimming cost V 3 bases and J 8 bases; bases outside gene matches: 6. The CDR3 sequence is CASSLTGGLGGELFF. CDR3 in DNA: TGTGCCAGCAGCTTGACAGGGGGCCTTGGTGGGGAGCTGTTTTTT.

The CDR3 DNA reads TGCGCCAGCAGCTTGGAAGGTCAGGGGAACACTGAAGCTTTCTTT. It codes for CASSLEGQGNTEAFF. This rearrangement joins TRBV5-1 to TRBJ1-1; D perhaps matches TRBD1 (5 bases). The CDR3 totals 15 residues. The germline CDR1 and CDR2 sequences are SGHRS and YFSETQ. The V end lost 0 bases, the J end lost 1 base, and 10 bases lay between the germline ends.

In DNA form, the CDR3 reads TGCGCCAGCAGCCTACTGACAGGGTCGTACGAGCAGTACGTC. Protein product: CASSLLTGSYEQYV. The rearrangement uses TRBV5-1 and TRBJ2-7; 7 bases map to TRBD1. The CDR3 totals 14 residues. Germline V gives CDR1 SGHRS, CDR2 YFSETQ. J lost 4 bases, V lost 4 bases, and 8 bases had no gene match.

On this clone itself: This sample includes further DNA sequences coding for the same CDR3. Written as DNA, the CDR3 is TGTGCCAGCAGCTTTGACAGGGGGACTGAAGCTTTCTTT. It encodes CASSFDRGTEAFF. The J gene is TRBJ1-1, the V gene TRBV7-3; 9 bases agree with TRBD1. The germline CDR1 and CDR2 sequences are SGHTA and FQGTGA. J gave up 5 bases and V 3 bases, and 1 base lay outside the gene matches. The CDR3 consists of 13 residues.